The source of this T cell receptor beta chain is a study of cytomegalovirus exposure and HLA in healthy donors. The PCR contained 60 Vbeta and 13 Jbeta primers. Clones were read by immunoSEQ multiplex PCR, and TCRdb kept only the in-frame ones, dropping some. The sample yields roughly 100,000 clones, around 82% seen once. This clone was counted between two and nine times. The germline V gene has CDR1 MNHEY and CDR2 SMNVEV (reference sequence). Between the trimmed V and J ends, which lost 5 bases and 2 bases, there was a span of 13 bases. The CDR3 contains 15 residues. This sequence originates from a woman younger than 30 in good health and CMV-seropositive. This chain uses TRBV27 with TRBJ2-1; perhaps TRBD2 as D (5 bases). The sample taken for sequencing was PBMCs. The CDR3 here is CASSPQERPYNEQFF. The CDR3 DNA sequence: TGTGCCAGCAGTCCGCAAGAGCGGCCCTACAATGAGCAGTTCTTC.